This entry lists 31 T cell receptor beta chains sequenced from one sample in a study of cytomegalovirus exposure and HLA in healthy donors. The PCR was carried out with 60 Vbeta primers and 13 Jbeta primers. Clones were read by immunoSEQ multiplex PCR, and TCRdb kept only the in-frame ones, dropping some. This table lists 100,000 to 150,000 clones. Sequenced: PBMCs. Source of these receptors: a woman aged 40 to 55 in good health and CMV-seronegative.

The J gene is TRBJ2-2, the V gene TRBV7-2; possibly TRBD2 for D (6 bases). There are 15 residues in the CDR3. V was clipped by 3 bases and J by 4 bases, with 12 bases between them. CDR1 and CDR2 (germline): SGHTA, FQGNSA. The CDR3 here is CASSLGGLGTGELFF. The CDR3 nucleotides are TGTGCCAGCAGCTTGGGGGGACTTGGCACCGGGGAGCTGTTTTTT.

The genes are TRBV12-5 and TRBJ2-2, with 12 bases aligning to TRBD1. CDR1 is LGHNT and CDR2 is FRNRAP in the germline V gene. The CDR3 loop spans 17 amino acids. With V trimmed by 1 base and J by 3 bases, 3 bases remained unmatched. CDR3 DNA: TGTGCTAGTGGTTTGGGGGGACAGGGGGCCTACACCGGGGAGCTGTTTTTT. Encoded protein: CASGLGGQGAYTGELFF.

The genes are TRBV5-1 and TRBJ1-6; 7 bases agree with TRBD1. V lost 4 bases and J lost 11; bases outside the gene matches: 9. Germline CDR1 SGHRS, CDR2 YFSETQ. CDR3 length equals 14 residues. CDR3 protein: CASSLDRAETPLHF. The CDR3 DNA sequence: TGCGCCAGCAGCCTTGACAGGGCCGAGACACCCCTCCACTTT.

CDR3 coding DNA: TGTGCCAGCAGCCCCCCAGGGGGGAACCTCTACGAGCAGTACTTC. This sequence encodes CASSPPGGNLYEQYF. The V gene is TRBV7-6, the J gene TRBJ2-7; D is perhaps TRBD1 (7 bases). Germline lookup yields CDR1 SGHVS and CDR2 FNYEAQ. The CDR3 is 15 residues long. The V gene lost 5 bases and the J gene lost 3 bases, with 17 bases spanning the gap.

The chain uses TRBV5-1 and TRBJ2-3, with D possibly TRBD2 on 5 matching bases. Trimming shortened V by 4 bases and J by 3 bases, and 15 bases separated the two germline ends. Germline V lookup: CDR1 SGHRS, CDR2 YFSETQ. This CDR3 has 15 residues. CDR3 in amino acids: CASSPRQDWTDTQYF. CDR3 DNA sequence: TGCGCCAGCAGCCCGCGCCAGGACTGGACAGATACGCAGTATTTT. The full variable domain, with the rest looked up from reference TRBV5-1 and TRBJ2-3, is KAGVTQTPRYLIKTRGQQVTLSCSPISGHRSVSWYQQTPGQGLQFLFEYFSETQRNKGNFPGRFSGRQFSNSRSEMNVSTLELGDSALYLCASSPRQDWTDTQYFGPGTRLTVL.

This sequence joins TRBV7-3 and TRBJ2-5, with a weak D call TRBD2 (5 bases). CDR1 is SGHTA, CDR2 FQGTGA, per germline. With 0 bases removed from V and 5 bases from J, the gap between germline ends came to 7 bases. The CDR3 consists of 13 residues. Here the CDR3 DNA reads TGTGCCAGCAGCTTAACTAGCGAGGAGACCCAGTACTTC. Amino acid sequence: CASSLTSEETQYF. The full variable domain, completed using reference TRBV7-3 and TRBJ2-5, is GAGVSQTPSNKVTEKGKYVELRCDPISGHTALYWYRQSLGQGPEFLIYFQGTGAADDSGLPNDRFFAVRPEGSVSTLKIQRTERGDSAVYLCASSLTSEETQYFGPGTRLLVL.

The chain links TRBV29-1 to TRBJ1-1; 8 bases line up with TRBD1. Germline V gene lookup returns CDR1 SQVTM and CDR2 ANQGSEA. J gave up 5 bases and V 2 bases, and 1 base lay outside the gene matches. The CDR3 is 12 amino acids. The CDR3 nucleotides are TGCAGCGTTGAAACAGGGGGAACTGAAGCTTTCTTT. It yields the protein CSVETGGTEAFF.

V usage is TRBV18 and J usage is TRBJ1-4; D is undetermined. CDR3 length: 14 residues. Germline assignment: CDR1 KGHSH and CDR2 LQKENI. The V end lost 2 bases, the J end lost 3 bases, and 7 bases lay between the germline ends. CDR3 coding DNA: TGTGCCAGCTCACCAGGGGAGGCTAATGAAAAACTGTTTTTT. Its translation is CASSPGEANEKLFF.

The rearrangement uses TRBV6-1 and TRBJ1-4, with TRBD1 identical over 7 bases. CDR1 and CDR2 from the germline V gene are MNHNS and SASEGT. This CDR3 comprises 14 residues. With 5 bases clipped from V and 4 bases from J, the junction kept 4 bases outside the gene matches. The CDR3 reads CASSRTGFNEKLFF. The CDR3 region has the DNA TGTGCCAGCAGTAGGACAGGATTTAATGAAAAACTGTTTTTT.

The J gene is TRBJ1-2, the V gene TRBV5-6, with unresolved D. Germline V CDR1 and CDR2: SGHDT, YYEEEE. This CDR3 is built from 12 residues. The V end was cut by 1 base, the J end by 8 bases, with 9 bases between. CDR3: CASSLNKRGYTF. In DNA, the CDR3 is TGTGCCAGCAGCTTGAATAAGAGAGGCTACACCTTC.

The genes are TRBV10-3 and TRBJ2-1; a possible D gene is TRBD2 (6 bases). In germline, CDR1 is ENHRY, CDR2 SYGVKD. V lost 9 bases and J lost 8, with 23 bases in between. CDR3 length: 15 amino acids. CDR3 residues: CAIRNSLPGDDEQFF. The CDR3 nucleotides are TGTGCCATAAGGAACTCTCTCCCGGGGGACGATGAGCAGTTCTTC.

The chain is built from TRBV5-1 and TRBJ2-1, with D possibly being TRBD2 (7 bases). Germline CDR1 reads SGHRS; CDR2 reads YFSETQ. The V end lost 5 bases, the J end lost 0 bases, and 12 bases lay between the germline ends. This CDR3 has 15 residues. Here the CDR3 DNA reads TGCGCCAGCAGTCCGGGGGGCCCCTCCTACAATGAGCAGTTCTTC. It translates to CASSPGGPSYNEQFF.

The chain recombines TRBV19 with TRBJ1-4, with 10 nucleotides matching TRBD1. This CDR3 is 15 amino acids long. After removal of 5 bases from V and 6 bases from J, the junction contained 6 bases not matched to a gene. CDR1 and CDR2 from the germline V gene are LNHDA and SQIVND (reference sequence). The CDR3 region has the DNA TGTGCCAGTAGTTCACTCGGGACAGGGGATGAAAAACTGTTTTTT. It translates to CASSSLGTGDEKLFF.

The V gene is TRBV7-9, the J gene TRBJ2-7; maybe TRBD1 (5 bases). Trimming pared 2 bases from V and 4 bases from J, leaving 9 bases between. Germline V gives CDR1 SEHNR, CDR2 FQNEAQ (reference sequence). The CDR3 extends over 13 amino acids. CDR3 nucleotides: TGTGCCAGCAGCTTACCCCAGGGATACGAGCAGTACTTC. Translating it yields CASSLPQGYEQYF.

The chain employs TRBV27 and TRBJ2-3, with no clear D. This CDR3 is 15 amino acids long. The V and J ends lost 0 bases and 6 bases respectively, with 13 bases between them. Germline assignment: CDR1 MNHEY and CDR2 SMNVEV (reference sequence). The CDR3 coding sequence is TGTGCCAGCAGTTTATCGATAACGGCGCGGGATACGCAGTATTTT. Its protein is CASSLSITARDTQYF.

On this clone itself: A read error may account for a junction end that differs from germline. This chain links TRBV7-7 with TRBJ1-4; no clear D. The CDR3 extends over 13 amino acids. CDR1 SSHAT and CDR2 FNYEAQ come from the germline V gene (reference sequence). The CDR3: CASSPSFNEKLFF. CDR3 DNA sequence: TGTGCTAGCAGTCCGTCCTTTAATGAAAAACTGTTTTTT.

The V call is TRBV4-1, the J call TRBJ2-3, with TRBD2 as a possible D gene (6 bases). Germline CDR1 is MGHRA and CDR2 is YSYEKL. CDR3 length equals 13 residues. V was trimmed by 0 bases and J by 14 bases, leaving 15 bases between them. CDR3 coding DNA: TGCGCCAGCAGCCAAGAACAACTAGCCGGCCCGTATTTT. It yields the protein CASSQEQLAGPYF.

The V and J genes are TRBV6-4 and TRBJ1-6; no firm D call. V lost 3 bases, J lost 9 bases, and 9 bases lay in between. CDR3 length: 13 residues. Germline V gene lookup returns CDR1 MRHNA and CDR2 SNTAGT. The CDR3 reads CASSDEDSSPLHF. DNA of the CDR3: TGTGCCAGCAGTGATGAAGATAGTTCACCCCTCCACTTT.

CDR3 amino acids: CASSLGTSSDTIYF. As DNA, the CDR3 is TGTGCCAGCAGCTTAGGGACTTCATCGGACACCATATATTTT. V gene TRBV7-9 combines with J gene TRBJ1-3; D is unclear. From germline, CDR1 is SEHNR and CDR2 FQNEAQ (reference sequence). The V and J ends lost 1 base and 8 bases respectively, with 12 bases between them. The CDR3 consists of 14 residues.

CDR3 coding DNA: TGTGCCAGCAGCTTTGACGGTGGAGAGGGCGGGGAGCTGTTTTTT. Translating it yields CASSFDGGEGGELFF. The chain joins TRBV5-5 to TRBJ2-2, with D possibly TRBD2 on 5 matching bases. Trimming shortened V by 2 bases and J by 7 bases, and 15 bases separated the two germline ends. The CDR3 consists of 15 residues. Germline CDR1 SGHKS, CDR2 YYEKEE (reference sequence).

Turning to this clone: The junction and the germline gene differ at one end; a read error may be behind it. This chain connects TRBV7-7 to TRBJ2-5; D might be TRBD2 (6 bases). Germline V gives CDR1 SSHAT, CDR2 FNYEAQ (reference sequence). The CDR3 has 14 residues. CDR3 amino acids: CASSLSGRQETQYF. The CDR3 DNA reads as TGTGCTAGCAGCCTTAGCGGAAGGCAAGAGACCCAGTACTTC.

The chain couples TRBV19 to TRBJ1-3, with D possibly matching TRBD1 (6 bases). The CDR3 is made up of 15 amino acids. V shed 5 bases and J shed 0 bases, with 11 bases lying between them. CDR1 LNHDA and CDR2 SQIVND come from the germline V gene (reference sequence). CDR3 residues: CASSFGTSSGNTIYF. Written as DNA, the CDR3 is TGTGCCAGTAGTTTTGGGACAAGCTCTGGAAACACCATATATTTT.

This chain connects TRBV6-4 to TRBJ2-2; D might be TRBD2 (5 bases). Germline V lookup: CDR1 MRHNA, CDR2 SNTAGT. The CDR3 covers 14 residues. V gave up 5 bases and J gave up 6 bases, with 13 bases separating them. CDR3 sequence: CASSRTVGPGELFF. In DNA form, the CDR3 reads TGTGCCAGCAGTCGGACTGTTGGTCCCGGGGAGCTGTTTTTT.

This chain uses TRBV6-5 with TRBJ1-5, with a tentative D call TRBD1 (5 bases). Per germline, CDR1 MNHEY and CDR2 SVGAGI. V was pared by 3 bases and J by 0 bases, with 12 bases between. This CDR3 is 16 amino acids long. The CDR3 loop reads CASSYGGGNSNQPQHF. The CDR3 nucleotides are TGTGCCAGCAGTTATGGGGGGGGAAATAGCAATCAGCCCCAGCATTTT.

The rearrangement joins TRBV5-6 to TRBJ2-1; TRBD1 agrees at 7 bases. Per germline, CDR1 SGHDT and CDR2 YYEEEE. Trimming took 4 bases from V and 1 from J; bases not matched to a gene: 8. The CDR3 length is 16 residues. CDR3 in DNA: TGTGCCAGCAGCACGGACAGGCGAAGGTCCTACAATGAGCAGTTCTTC. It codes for CASSTDRRRSYNEQFF.

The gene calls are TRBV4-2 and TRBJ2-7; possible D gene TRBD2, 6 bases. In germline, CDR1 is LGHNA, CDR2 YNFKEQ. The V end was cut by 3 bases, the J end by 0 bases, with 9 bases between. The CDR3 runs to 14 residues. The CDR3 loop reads CASSQGGASYEQYF. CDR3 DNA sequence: TGTGCCAGCAGCCAGGGCGGGGCCTCCTACGAGCAGTACTTC.

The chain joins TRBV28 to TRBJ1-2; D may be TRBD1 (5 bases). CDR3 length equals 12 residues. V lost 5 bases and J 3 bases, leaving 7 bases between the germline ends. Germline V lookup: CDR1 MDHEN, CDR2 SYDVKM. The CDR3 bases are TGTGCCAGCAGTAGCAGGGACTATGGCTACACCTTC. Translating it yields CASSSRDYGYTF.

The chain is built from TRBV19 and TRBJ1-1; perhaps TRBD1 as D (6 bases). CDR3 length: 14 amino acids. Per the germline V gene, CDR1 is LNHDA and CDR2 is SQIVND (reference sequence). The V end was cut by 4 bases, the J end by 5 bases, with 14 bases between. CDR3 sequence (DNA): TGTGCCAGTAGTAATTCGGGGGGCCGGACTGAAGCTTTCTTT. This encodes CASSNSGGRTEAFF.

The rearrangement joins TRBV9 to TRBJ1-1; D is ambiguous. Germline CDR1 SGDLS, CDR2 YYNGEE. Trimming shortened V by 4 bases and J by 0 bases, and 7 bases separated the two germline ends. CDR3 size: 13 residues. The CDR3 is CASSFTVNTEAFF. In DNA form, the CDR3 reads TGTGCCAGCAGCTTCACAGTGAACACTGAAGCTTTCTTT.

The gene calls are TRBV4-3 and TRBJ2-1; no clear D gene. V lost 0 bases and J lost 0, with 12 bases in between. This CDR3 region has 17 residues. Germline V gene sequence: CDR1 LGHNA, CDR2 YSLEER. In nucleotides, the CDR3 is TGCGCCAGCAGCCAAGAGTGGCAGGCCCCCTCCTACAATGAGCAGTTCTTC. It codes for CASSQEWQAPSYNEQFF.

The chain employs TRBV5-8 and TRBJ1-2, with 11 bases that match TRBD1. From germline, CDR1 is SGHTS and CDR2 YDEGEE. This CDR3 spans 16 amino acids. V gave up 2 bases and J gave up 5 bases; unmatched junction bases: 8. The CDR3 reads CASSLIGQGAFYGYTF. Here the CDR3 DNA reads TGTGCCAGCAGCTTAATCGGACAGGGGGCATTTTATGGCTACACCTTC.